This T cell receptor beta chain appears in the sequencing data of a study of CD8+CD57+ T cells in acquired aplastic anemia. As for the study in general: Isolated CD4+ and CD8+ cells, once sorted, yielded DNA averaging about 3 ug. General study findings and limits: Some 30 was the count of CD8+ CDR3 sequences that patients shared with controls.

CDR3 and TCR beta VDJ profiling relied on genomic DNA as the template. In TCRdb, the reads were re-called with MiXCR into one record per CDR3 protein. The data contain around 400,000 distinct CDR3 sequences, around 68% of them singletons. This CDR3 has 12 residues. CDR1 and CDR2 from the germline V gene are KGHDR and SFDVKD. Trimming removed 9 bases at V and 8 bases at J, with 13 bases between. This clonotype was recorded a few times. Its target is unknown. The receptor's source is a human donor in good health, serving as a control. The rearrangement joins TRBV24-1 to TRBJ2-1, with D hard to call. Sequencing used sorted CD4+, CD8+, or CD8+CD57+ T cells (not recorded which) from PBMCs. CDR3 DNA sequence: TGTGCCACCGGCTTAACGGAGTATGAGCAGTTCTTC. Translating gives CATGLTEYEQFF.